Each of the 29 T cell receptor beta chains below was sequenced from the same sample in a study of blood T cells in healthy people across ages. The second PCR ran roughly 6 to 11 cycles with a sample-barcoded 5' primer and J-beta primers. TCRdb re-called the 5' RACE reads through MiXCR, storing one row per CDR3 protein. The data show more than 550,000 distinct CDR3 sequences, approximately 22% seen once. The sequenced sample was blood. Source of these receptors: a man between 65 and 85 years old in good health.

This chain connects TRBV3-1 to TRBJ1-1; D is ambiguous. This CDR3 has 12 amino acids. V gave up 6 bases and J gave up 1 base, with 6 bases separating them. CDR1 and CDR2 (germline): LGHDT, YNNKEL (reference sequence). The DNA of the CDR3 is TGTGCCAGCAGTAACTCGAACACTGAAGCTTTCTTT. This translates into CASSNSNTEAFF.

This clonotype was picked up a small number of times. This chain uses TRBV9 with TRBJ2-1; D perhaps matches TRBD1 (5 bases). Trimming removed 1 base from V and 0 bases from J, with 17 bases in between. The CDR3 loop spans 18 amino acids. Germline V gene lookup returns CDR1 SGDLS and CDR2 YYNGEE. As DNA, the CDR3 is TGTGCCAGCAGCGTAACCCCGTCAGGGTTAAGCTCCTACAATGAGCAGTTCTTC. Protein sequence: CASSVTPSGLSSYNEQFF.

The CDR3 loop reads CASSLHTGSSYNEQFF. Written as DNA, the CDR3 is TGTGCCAGCAGCCTCCATACAGGGAGCTCCTACAATGAGCAGTTCTTC. The chain joins TRBV6-1 to TRBJ2-1, with TRBD1 as a possible D gene (6 bases). V was clipped by 6 bases and J by 0 bases, with 15 bases between them. The CDR3 is made up of 16 amino acids. The V gene's germline CDR1 is MNHNS and CDR2 SASEGT.

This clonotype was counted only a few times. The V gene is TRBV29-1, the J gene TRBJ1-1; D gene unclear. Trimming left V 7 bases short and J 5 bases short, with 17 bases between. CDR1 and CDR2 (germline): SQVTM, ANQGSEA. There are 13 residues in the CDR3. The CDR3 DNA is TGCAGCGCTAACGGCCCAATGGAGACTGAAGCTTTCTTT. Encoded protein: CSANGPMETEAFF.

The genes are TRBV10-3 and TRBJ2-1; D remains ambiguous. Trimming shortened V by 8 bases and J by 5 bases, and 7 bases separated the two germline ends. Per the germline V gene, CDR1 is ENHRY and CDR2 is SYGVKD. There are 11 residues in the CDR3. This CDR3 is CAIGRDNEQFF. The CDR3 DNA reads TGTGCCATCGGACGTGACAATGAGCAGTTCTTC.

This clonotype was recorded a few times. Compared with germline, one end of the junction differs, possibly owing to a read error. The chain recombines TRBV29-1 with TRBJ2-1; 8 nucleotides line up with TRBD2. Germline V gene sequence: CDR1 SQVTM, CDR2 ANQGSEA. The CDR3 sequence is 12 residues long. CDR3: CSVRTSLNKQFF. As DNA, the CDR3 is TGCAGCGTTCGGACTAGCCTCAATAAGCAGTTCTTC.

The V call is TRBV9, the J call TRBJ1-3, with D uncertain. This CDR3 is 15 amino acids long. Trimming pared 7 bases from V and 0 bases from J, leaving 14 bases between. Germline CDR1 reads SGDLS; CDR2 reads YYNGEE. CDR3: CASAADGYSGNTIYF. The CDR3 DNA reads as TGTGCCAGCGCCGCCGACGGATACTCTGGAAACACCATATATTTT.

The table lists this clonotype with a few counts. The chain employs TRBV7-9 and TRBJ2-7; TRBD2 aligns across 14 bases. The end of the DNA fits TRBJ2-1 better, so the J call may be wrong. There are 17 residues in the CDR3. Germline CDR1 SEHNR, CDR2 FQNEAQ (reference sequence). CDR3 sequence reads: CASSSDLAGLAGVEQFF. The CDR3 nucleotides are TGTGCCAGCAGCTCTGACCTAGCGGGACTAGCGGGGGTGGAGCAGTTCTTC.

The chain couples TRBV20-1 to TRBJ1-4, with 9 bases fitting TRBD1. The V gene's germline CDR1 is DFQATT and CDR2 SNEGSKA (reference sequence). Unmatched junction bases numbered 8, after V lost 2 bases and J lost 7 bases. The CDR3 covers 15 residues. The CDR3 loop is CSARLTGGASEKLFF. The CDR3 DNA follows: TGCAGTGCTAGATTAACAGGGGGCGCGAGTGAAAAACTGTTTTTT.

The CDR3 sequence: CASSSPSLAGGYNEQFF. Here the CDR3 DNA reads TGTGCCAGCAGCTCACCATCTCTAGCGGGGGGATACAATGAGCAGTTCTTC. The V call is TRBV7-9, the J call TRBJ2-5, with 11 positions matching TRBD2. Near its end, the DNA agrees better with TRBJ2-1, so the J call may be wrong. CDR1 SEHNR and CDR2 FQNEAQ come from the germline V gene (reference sequence). This CDR3 spans 17 amino acids.

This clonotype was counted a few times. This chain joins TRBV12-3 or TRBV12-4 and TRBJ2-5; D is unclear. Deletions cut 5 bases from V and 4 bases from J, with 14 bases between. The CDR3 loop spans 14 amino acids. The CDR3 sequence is CASSTRRSGETQYF. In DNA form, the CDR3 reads TGTGCCAGCAGTACCAGACGTTCCGGAGAGACCCAGTACTTC.

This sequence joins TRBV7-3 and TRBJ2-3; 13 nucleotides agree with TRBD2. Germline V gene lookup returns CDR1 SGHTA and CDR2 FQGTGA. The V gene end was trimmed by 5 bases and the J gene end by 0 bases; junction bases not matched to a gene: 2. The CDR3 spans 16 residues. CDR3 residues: CASSGLAGVSTDTQYF. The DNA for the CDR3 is TGTGCCAGCAGCGGACTAGCGGGGGTTAGCACAGATACGCAGTATTTT.

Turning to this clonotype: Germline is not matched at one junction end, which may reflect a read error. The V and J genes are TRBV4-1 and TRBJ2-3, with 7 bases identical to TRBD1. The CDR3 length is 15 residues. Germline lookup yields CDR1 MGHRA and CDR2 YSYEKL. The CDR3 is CTSSHLDRSTDTQYF. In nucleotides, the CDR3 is TGCACCAGCAGCCATTTGGACAGGAGCACAGATACGCAGTATTTT.

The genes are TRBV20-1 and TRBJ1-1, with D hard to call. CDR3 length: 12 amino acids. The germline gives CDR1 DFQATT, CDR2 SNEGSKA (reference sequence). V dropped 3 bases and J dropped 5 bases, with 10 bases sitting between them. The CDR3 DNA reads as TGCAGTGCTAGCCGTAAAGATACTGAAGCTTTCTTT. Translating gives CSASRKDTEAFF.

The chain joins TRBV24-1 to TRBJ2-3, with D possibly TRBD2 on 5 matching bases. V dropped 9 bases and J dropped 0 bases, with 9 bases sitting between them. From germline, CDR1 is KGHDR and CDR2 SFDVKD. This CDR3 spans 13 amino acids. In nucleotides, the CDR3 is TGTGCCACCCGGGGTGCTAGCACAGATACGCAGTATTTT. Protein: CATRGASTDTQYF.

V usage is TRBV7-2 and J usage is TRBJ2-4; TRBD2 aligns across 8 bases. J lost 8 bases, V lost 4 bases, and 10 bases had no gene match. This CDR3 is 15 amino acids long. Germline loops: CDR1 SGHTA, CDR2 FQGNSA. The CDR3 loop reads CASSSPGGDRHIQYF. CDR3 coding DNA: TGTGCCAGCAGCTCGCCCGGGGGGGATAGACACATTCAGTACTTC.

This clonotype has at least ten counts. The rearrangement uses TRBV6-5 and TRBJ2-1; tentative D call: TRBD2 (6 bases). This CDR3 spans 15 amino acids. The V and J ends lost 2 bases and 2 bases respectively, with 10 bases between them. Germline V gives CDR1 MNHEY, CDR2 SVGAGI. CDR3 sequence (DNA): TGTGCCAGCAGTTACGGGGGGACCCCCTACAATGAGCAGTTCTTC. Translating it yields CASSYGGTPYNEQFF.

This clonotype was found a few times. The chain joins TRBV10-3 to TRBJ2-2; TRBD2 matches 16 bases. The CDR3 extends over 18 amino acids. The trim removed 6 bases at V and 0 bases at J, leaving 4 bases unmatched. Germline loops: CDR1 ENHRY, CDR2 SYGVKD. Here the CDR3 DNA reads TGTGCCATCAGCTTCGGGACTAGCGGGGGGGCGAACACCGGGGAGCTGTTTTTT. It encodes CAISFGTSGGANTGELFF.

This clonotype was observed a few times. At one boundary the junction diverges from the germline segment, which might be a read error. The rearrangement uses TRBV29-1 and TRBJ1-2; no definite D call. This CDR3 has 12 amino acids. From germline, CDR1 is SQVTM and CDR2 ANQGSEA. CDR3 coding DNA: TGCAGCGCCCGAACTCGTAACTATGGCTACACTTTC. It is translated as CSARTRNYGYTF. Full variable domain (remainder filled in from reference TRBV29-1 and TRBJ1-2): SAVISQKPSRDICQRGTSLTIQCQVDSQVTMMFWYRQQPGQSLTLIATANQGSEATYESGFVIDKFPISRPNLTFSTLTVSNMSPEDSSIYLCSARTRNYGYTFGSGTRLTVV.

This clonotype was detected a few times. DNA for the CDR3: TGTGCCAGTAGTACGGGTCGCCAAGGTAGCTACGAGCAGTACTTC. Protein product: CASSTGRQGSYEQYF. The chain employs TRBV19 and TRBJ2-7; D gene ambiguous. The CDR3 spans 15 residues. Germline V gene sequence: CDR1 LNHDA, CDR2 SQIVND (reference sequence). The V gene lost 4 bases and the J gene lost 3 bases, with 16 bases spanning the gap.

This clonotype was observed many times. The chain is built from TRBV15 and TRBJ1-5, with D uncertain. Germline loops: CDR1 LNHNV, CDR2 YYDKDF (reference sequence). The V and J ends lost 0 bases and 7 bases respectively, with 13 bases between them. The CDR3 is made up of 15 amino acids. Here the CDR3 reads CATSRDTAAGQPQHF. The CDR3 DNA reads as TGTGCCACCAGCAGAGATACAGCCGCTGGGCAGCCCCAGCATTTT.

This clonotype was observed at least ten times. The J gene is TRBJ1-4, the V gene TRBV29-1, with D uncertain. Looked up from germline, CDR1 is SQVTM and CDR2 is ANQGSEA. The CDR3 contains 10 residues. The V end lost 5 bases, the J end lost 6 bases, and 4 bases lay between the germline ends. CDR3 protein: CSVTDEKLFF. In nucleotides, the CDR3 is TGCAGCGTTACCGATGAAAAACTGTTTTTT.

DNA of the CDR3: TGCGCCAGCAGCTTGGCCCCAGGGCGCGGTAATTCACCCCTCCACTTT. Amino acid sequence: CASSLAPGRGNSPLHF. The chain combines TRBV5-1 with TRBJ1-6, with D perhaps TRBD1 (5 bases). V lost 0 bases, J lost 6 bases, and 13 bases lay in between. Germline CDR1 SGHRS, CDR2 YFSETQ. The CDR3 runs to 16 residues.

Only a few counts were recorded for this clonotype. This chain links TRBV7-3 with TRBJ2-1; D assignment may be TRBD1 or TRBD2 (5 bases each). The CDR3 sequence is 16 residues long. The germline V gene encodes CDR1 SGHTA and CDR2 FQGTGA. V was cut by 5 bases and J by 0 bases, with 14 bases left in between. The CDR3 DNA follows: TGTGCCAGCAGCGAGGGACGGATCAGCTCCTACAATGAGCAGTTCTTC. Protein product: CASSEGRISSYNEQFF.

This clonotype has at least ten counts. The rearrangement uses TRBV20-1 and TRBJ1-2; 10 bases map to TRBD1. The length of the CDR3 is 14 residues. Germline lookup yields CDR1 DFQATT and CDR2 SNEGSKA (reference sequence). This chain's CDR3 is CRVGTGDNPYGYTF. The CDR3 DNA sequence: TGCAGGGTGGGGACAGGGGACAATCCCTATGGCTACACCTTC.

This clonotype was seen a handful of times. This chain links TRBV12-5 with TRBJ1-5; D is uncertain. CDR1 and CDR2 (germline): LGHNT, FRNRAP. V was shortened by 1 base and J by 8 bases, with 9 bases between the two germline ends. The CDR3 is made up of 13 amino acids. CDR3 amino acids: CASGLEEAKPQHF. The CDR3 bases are TGTGCTAGTGGTTTGGAAGAGGCCAAGCCCCAGCATTTT. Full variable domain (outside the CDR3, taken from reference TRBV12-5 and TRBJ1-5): DARVTQTPRHKVTEMGQEVTMRCQPILGHNTVFWYRQTMMQGLELLAYFRNRAPLDDSGMPKDRFSAEMPDATLATLKIQPSEPRDSAVYFCASGLEEAKPQHFGDGTRLSIL.

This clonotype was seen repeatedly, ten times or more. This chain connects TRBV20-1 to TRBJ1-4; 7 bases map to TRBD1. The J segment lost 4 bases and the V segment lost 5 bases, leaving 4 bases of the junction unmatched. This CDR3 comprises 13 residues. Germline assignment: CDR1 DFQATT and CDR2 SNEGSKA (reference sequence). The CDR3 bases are TGCAGTGCTCGGGGGACAGATAATGAAAAACTGTTTTTT. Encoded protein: CSARGTDNEKLFF.

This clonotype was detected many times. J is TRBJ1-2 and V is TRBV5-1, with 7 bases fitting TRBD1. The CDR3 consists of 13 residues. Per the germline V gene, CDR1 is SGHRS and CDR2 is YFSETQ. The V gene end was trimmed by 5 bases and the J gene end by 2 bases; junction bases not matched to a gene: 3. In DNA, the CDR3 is TGCGCCAGCAGGGAGACAGGGAACTATGGCTACACCTTC. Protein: CASRETGNYGYTF.

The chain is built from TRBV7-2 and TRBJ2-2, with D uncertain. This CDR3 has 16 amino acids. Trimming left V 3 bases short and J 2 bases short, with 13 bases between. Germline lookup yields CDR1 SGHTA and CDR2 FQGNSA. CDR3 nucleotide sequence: TGTGCCAGCAGCTTCCGTAGGGATCTTAACACCGGGGAGCTGTTTTTT. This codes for CASSFRRDLNTGELFF.